The next 18 T cell receptor beta chains were all read from a single sample in a study of shared clonotypes between healthy human individuals. Repertoires were generated with immunoSEQ multiplex PCR, while TCRdb's copy carries only in-frame clones and drops some. The sample includes about 600,000 clones, roughly 98% of them seen just once. It was CD45RO-negative cells, positively selected for CCR7, that made up naive CD8 cells, with terminally differentiated effector memory CD45RA+ cells excluded. Sequencing was done on a sample of naive CD8+ T cells sorted from blood. The origin of the receptors is a young man in good health.

This clone was picked up one time. This rearrangement joins TRBV9 to TRBJ2-1, with 10 bases identical to TRBD2. This CDR3 is 13 amino acids long. Germline lookup yields CDR1 SGDLS and CDR2 YYNGEE. V gave up 3 bases and J gave up 10 bases; unmatched junction bases: 4. The CDR3: CASSGGTSAEQFF. CDR3 bases: TGTGCCAGCAGCGGGGGGACTAGCGCCGAGCAGTTCTTC. Together with reference TRBV9 and TRBJ2-1, the CDR3 gives the full variable domain: DSGVTQTPKHLITATGQRVTLRCSPRSGDLSVYWYQQSLDQGLQFLIQYYNGEERAKGNILERFSAQQFPDLHSELNLSSLELGDSALYFCASSGGTSAEQFFGPGTRLTVL.

The V gene is TRBV5-1, the J gene TRBJ2-5; 7 bases are shared with TRBD1. Germline lookup yields CDR1 SGHRS and CDR2 YFSETQ. Trimming cost V 4 bases and J 2 bases; bases outside gene matches: 5. The CDR3 length is 14 residues. This CDR3 reads CASSDRDGQETQYF. CDR3 in DNA: TGCGCCAGCAGCGACAGGGACGGACAAGAGACCCAGTACTTC.

Notes on this clone: This sample also contains other DNA sequences that code for the same CDR3. This chain uses TRBV30 with TRBJ2-2; D unresolved. This CDR3 has 13 residues. With 0 bases removed from V and 2 bases from J, the gap between germline ends came to 4 bases. CDR1 GTSNPN and CDR2 SVGIG come from the germline V gene (reference sequence). The CDR3 loop is CAWSVLNTGELFF. The CDR3 nucleotides are TGTGCCTGGAGTGTCCTAAACACCGGGGAGCTGTTTTTT.

V usage is TRBV13 and J usage is TRBJ2-7; 13 bases match TRBD2. With 5 bases clipped from V and 5 bases from J, the junction kept 9 bases outside the gene matches. Germline V lookup: CDR1 PRHDT, CDR2 FYEKMQ (reference sequence). The CDR3 covers 16 residues. In nucleotides, the CDR3 is TGTGCCAGCAGCGACGGGACTAGCGGGGCCCCCCACGAGCAGTACTTC. It translates to CASSDGTSGAPHEQYF. The entire variable domain, with the rest obtained from reference TRBV13 and TRBJ2-7, is as follows: AAGVIQSPRHLIKEKRETATLKCYPIPRHDTVYWYQQGPGQDPQFLISFYEKMQSDKGSIPDRFSAQQFSDYHSELNMSSLELGDSALYFCASSDGTSGAPHEQYFGPGTRLTVT.

The chain carries TRBV6-4 and TRBJ2-7, with D possibly matching TRBD1 (5 bases). The germline V gene encodes CDR1 MRHNA and CDR2 SNTAGT. V was cut by 2 bases and J by 5 bases, with 16 bases left in between. This CDR3 region has 15 residues. CDR3 nucleotides: TGTGCCAGCAGTGACGTCTGGCAGGGTAACCACGAGCAGTACTTC. Amino acid sequence: CASSDVWQGNHEQYF.

The V call is TRBV27, the J call TRBJ2-6; the D is unclear. Germline-derived CDR1 and CDR2 are MNHEY and SMNVEV (reference sequence). V lost 8 bases and J 0 bases, leaving 8 bases between the germline ends. The CDR3 sequence is 14 residues long. For the CDR3, the DNA is TGTGCCAGCGCCTACCTCTCTGGGGCCAACGTCCTGACTTTC. Its protein product is CASAYLSGANVLTF.

The chain combines TRBV6-5 with TRBJ2-7; 11 positions agree with TRBD2. Per the germline V gene, CDR1 is MNHEY and CDR2 is SVGAGI. Germline trimming cut 3 bases from V and 6 bases from J; bases unmatched to any gene: 7. CDR3 length equals 15 residues. In nucleotides, the CDR3 is TGTGCCAGCAGTTATGCACTAGCGGGAGCCTCCGAGCAGTACTTC. Protein: CASSYALAGASEQYF.

The CDR3 nucleotides read TGTGCCAGCAGTTACATGGTAGCGGGGGGGGAAGGTGAGCAGTTCTTC. Translated: CASSYMVAGGEGEQFF. The chain combines TRBV6-5 with TRBJ2-1; 11 nucleotides agree with TRBD2. Germline V gene lookup returns CDR1 MNHEY and CDR2 SVGAGI. V was clipped by 2 bases and J by 9 bases; unmatched bases: 9. The length of the CDR3 is 16 residues.

The V and J genes are TRBV9 and TRBJ2-1; 9 nucleotides line up with TRBD2. Trimming cost V 2 bases and J 6 bases; bases outside gene matches: 6. The germline V gene encodes CDR1 SGDLS and CDR2 YYNGEE. The CDR3 is 15 residues long. The CDR3 here is CASSVSLAGFNEQFF. The DNA of the CDR3 is TGTGCCAGCAGCGTGAGTCTAGCGGGATTCAATGAGCAGTTCTTC.

The CDR3 is CASSPVMLNQPQHF. CDR3 DNA sequence: TGCGCCAGCAGCCCGGTCATGCTGAATCAGCCCCAGCATTTT. V usage is TRBV4-1 and J usage is TRBJ1-5, with D unclear. CDR3 length: 14 amino acids. Germline loops: CDR1 MGHRA, CDR2 YSYEKL. The V end lost 4 bases, the J end lost 4 bases, and 11 bases lay between the germline ends.

This clone was found once. The rearrangement links TRBV4-1 to TRBJ2-1, with unresolved D. The CDR3 runs 15 residues. Germline CDR1 is MGHRA and CDR2 is YSYEKL. Between the trimmed V and J ends, which lost 0 bases and 2 bases, there was a span of 8 bases. CDR3 sequence: CASSQDSGTYNEQFF. The CDR3 DNA reads as TGCGCCAGCAGCCAAGATTCTGGGACCTACAATGAGCAGTTCTTC.

This chain connects TRBV5-1 to TRBJ2-1; a possible D gene is TRBD2 (6 bases). The V end was cut by 0 bases, the J end by 0 bases, with 13 bases between. The CDR3 has 17 amino acids. CDR1 is SGHRS and CDR2 is YFSETQ in the germline V gene. DNA of the CDR3: TGCGCCAGCAGCTTGGGCGTCGGGGGTTACTCCTACAATGAGCAGTTCTTC. This codes for CASSLGVGGYSYNEQFF.

The gene calls are TRBV7-3 and TRBJ1-2; the match to TRBD1 covers 8 bases. Trimming at V came to 0 bases and at J to 0 bases, leaving 6 bases not matched to a gene. The CDR3 covers 17 residues. Germline V CDR1 and CDR2: SGHTA, FQGTGA. CDR3 loop: CASSLTVRTGSNYGYTF. CDR3 in DNA: TGTGCCAGCAGCTTAACCGTACGGACAGGGTCTAACTATGGCTACACCTTC.

The chain is built from TRBV7-9 and TRBJ2-1; TRBD1 aligns across 9 bases. Unmatched junction bases numbered 6, after V lost 9 bases and J lost 0 bases. The CDR3 length is 15 residues. Germline V CDR1 and CDR2: SEHNR, FQNEAQ (reference sequence). As DNA, the CDR3 is TGTGCCAGTTCCGGGACAGGGAGCTCCTACAATGAGCAGTTCTTC. Translating it yields CASSGTGSSYNEQFF.

The rearrangement links TRBV18 to TRBJ1-5; 7 nucleotides match TRBD1. J was trimmed by 6 bases and V by 3 bases; bases with no gene match: 11. The germline V gene has CDR1 KGHSH and CDR2 LQKENI. This CDR3 spans 16 amino acids. This CDR3 is CASSPQGQSLIQPQHF. The CDR3 nucleotides read TGTGCCAGCTCACCCCAGGGACAGTCCCTAATTCAGCCCCAGCATTTT.

The V and J genes are TRBV6-5 and TRBJ2-3; 9 bases are shared with TRBD2. The V gene's germline CDR1 is MNHEY and CDR2 SVGAGI. This CDR3 contains 15 residues. With 2 bases clipped from V and 8 bases from J, the junction kept 8 bases outside the gene matches. The CDR3 region is CASSYKAGGLGTQYF. The CDR3 DNA follows: TGTGCCAGCAGTTACAAAGCGGGAGGTTTAGGTACGCAGTATTTT.

The CDR3 sequence: CASSVQGTGFEAFF. Written as DNA, the CDR3 is TGTGCCAGCAGCGTACAAGGTACAGGGTTTGAAGCTTTCTTT. The chain uses TRBV2 and TRBJ1-1, with D possibly TRBD1 on 6 matching bases. Germline V gene lookup returns CDR1 SNHLY and CDR2 FYNNEI. V lost 6 bases to trimming and J lost 7 bases, with 18 bases between them. The CDR3 has 14 residues.

The rearrangement links TRBV4-1 to TRBJ2-3; D remains ambiguous. The V and J ends lost 1 base and 6 bases respectively, with 11 bases between them. Per germline, CDR1 MGHRA and CDR2 YSYEKL. This CDR3 region has 14 residues. DNA of the CDR3: TGCGCCAGCAGCCAAGCACTCCTGGGGGATACGCAGTATTTT. It codes for CASSQALLGDTQYF.